The rows below give T cell receptor beta chains drawn from one sample of a study of long-term antiretroviral therapy in people with HIV. The method was immunoSEQ multiplex PCR; TCRdb's version includes in-frame clones alone and lacks a portion of them. Of 20,000 to 30,000 clones listed, about 79% are singletons. The sequencing here drew on unsorted PBMCs, taken 3 years after starting antiretroviral therapy. The receptors originated from a man over 45 with HIV. Each CDR3 is given with its conserved first and last residue. D genes are given only for firm matches. For some rows the clone size is stated as once, few or many, or as a class when expanded; others skip it.

size	V	J	D	length	DNA	CDR3
.	TRBV5-1	TRBJ2-2	.	14	TGCGCCAGCAGCTTGGATGGTTACACCGGGGAGCTGTTTTTT	CASSLDGYTGELFF
once	TRBV27	TRBJ2-1	.	16	TGTGCCAGCAGTTTAAGGCGTCAGGGGTCCCACAATGAGCAGTTCTTC	CASSLRRQGSHNEQFF
.	TRBV28	TRBJ1-2	.	17	TGTGCCAGCAGTTTGCTGGTCTCCCAGGTGACTACGGACGGCTACACCTTC	CASSLLVSQVTTDGYTF
.	TRBV29-1	TRBJ2-2	.	12	TGCAGCATCAGGGTGGACACCGGGGAGCTGTTTTTT	CSIRVDTGELFF
few	TRBV9	TRBJ1-2	.	15	TGTGCCAGCAGCGTAGACGCCGGGACTCACGATGGCTACACCTTC	CASSVDAGTHDGYTF
few	TRBV14	TRBJ1-5	.	13	TGTGCCAGCAGCCAAGATCGTAATCAGCCCCAGCATTTT	CASSQDRNQPQHF
.	TRBV5-4	TRBJ2-7	.	13	TGTGCCAGCAGCTTAGGGGGGGAAGGCGAGCAGTACTTC	CASSLGGEGEQYF
.	TRBV5-1	TRBJ2-3	.	14	TGCGCCAGCAGCTTGCTTAGGACAGCAGATACGCAGTATTTT	CASSLLRTADTQYF
.	TRBV10-3	TRBJ2-1	.	12	TGTGCCATCAGCGCACAATACAATGAGCAGTTCTTC	CAISAQYNEQFF
.	TRBV19	TRBJ2-3	.	13	TGTGCCACCAAGGGGGGAGGCACAGATACGCAGTATTTT	CATKGGGTDTQYF
.	TRBV30	TRBJ2-7	TRBD1	13	TGTGCCTGGACCTCAGGGGGCGAGAACGAGCAGTACTTC	CAWTSGGENEQYF
.	TRBV27	TRBJ2-7	.	13	TGTGCCAGCAGTTTCGGGACTTCTTACGAGCAGTACTTC	CASSFGTSYEQYF
once	TRBV27	TRBJ2-1	TRBD1	16	TGTGCCAGCAGTTTAGGGACAGGGGCGATACAAGATGAGCAGTTCTTC	CASSLGTGAIQDEQFF
.	TRBV7-8	TRBJ1-2	.	15	TGTGCCAGCAGCTTAGATTTACGGTCGGGGTATGGCTACACCTTC	CASSLDLRSGYGYTF
.	TRBV7-8	TRBJ1-1	.	12	TGTGCCAGCACCTTAGAGGGAGTGGAAGCTTTCTTT	CASTLEGVEAFF
.	TRBV15	TRBJ1-1	.	15	TGTGCCACCAGCCCAATTCGGGGCGGTAACACTGAAGCTTTCTTT	CATSPIRGGNTEAFF
.	TRBV5-4	TRBJ2-3	TRBD1	15	TGTGCCAGCAGCCCCGGGACAGGCGGCACAGATACGCAGTATTTT	CASSPGTGGTDTQYF
few	TRBV15	TRBJ1-2	.	14	TGTGCCACCAGCAGAGACCCTCCTCCCTATGGCTACACCTTC	CATSRDPPPYGYTF
few	TRBV2	TRBJ1-5	.	15	TGTGCCAGCAGTGAAGCGGGGGTGAGCAATCAGCCCCAGCATTTT	CASSEAGVSNQPQHF
.	TRBV28	TRBJ1-2	.	14	TGTGCCAGCAGTTTCCCCGGGACGACATATGGCTACACCTTC	CASSFPGTTYGYTF
.	TRBV5-1	TRBJ2-7	.	13	TGCGCCAGCAGCTTGGATAGGTCGACCCCCCTGTACTTC	CASSLDRSTPLYF
.	TRBV19	TRBJ2-7	.	15	TGTGCCAGTAGTATAACGCCTCACAGAGGGGACGAGCAGTACTTC	CASSITPHRGDEQYF
.	TRBV30	TRBJ2-7	TRBD2	14	TGTGCCTGGGGAGGACAAGCGGGGGGCTACGAGCAGTACTTC	CAWGGQAGGYEQYF
few	TRBV2	TRBJ2-7	TRBD1	14	TGTGCCAGCAGTGTTAACAGGGGAGACTACGAGCAGTACTTC	CASSVNRGDYEQYF
.	TRBV7-2	TRBJ2-2	.	16	TGTGCCAGCAGCCCAGAAAACATAGCGAACACCGGGGAGCTGTTTTTT	CASSPENIANTGELFF
.	TRBV28	TRBJ2-4	TRBD1	15	TGTGCCAGCAGTTTAAGGGGGCTAGCCAAAAACATTCAGTACTTC	CASSLRGLAKNIQYF
.	TRBV28	TRBJ2-6	.	15	TGTGCCAGCAGTTATACAGGGTCTGGGGCCAACGTCCTGACTTTC	CASSYTGSGANVLTF
once	TRBV5-1	TRBJ2-1	TRBD2	16	TGCGCCAGCAGCCCCGGACTAGCGGGGGGTAACAATGAGCAGTTCTTC	CASSPGLAGGNNEQFF
once	TRBV10-3	TRBJ1-2	.	13	TGTGCCATCAGCTTTAGGGCGGACTATGGCTACACCTTC	CAISFRADYGYTF
.	TRBV19	TRBJ1-3	.	15	TGTGCCAGTAGTATAGATTTAGGGACTGGAAACACCATATATTTT	CASSIDLGTGNTIYF
.	TRBV2	TRBJ1-5	.	14	TGTGCCAGCAATCCTAGCGGAGGCAATCAGCCCCAGCATTTT	CASNPSGGNQPQHF
.	TRBV21-1	TRBJ2-3	.	17	TGTGCCAGCAGCAAAGCGTTCTACAGGTATTGCACAGATACGCAGTATTTT	CASSKAFYRYCTDTQYF
once	TRBV10-1	TRBJ1-5	TRBD1	14	TGCGCCAGCAGTCAGGGGGACAGGGATCAGCCCCAGCATTTT	CASSQGDRDQPQHF